This T cell receptor beta chain was documented in a study of molecular identifiers for immune sequencing clone quantification. The table lists this clonotype with many counts. Losses at the gene ends were 5 bases for V and 6 bases for J; bases not matched to a gene: 6. The CDR3 has 15 residues. Germline-derived CDR1 and CDR2 are SGHAT and FQNNGV. Naive CD8 T cells were picked out by sorting for CD8+CD4-CCR7+CD45RA+. Previously described methods and listed TCR primers were employed for the bulk TCR libraries. TCRdb re-derived calls from the PCR reads in MiXCR, one entry per CDR3 protein. The table lists 460,000 or so distinct CDR3 sequences, about 26% of them singletons, with around 0.79% in the top ten.

The material sequenced was naive CD8+ T cells from blood, with Jurkat cell RNA spiked in. Subset described: FACS-sorted CD8+CD4-CCR7+CD45RA+ naive T cells. The gene calls are TRBV11-2 and TRBJ2-1; 11 nucleotides match TRBD2. The sequence was collected from a human donor in good health. Some libraries in this study had Jurkat cell RNA spiked in. The chain's CDR3 is CASSPGTSGGNEQFF. DNA of the CDR3: TGTGCCAGCAGCCCCGGGACTAGCGGAGGCAATGAGCAGTTCTTC.